This is a list of T cell receptor beta chains from one sample in a study of CD8 T cells in Susac syndrome. TCRdb used MiXCR to reprocess the immunoSEQ multiplex PCR reads, holding one entry per CDR3 protein. In the table there are approximately 150,000 distinct CDR3 sequences, 94% of which are singletons. The sequenced sample consisted of CD4+ T cells from PBMCs. These receptors originate from a human donor in good health. Both conserved end residues are part of each CDR3. D genes are given only for firm matches. Size values are once, few and many counts, or a class for expanded clones, and some rows have none.

cdr3_aa cdr3_nt clone_size d_call j_call v_call
CASSRTSNLADTQYF TGTGCCAGCAGCCGGACTAGTAATCTGGCAGATACGCAGTATTTT - TRBD2 TRBJ2-3 TRBV11-3
CASSSGLRLSYEQYF TGTGCCAGCAGCTCCGGACTGAGACTCTCCTACGAGCAGTACTTC once - TRBJ2-7 TRBV7-9
CASSSGLAGEGDTQYF TGTGCCAGCAGCTCGGGACTAGCGGGAGAAGGAGATACGCAGTATTTT - TRBD2 TRBJ2-3 TRBV7-9
CATSDPGQIQTQYF TGTGCCACCAGTGATCCGGGACAGATTCAGACCCAGTACTTC - TRBD1 TRBJ2-5 TRBV24-1
CAISETGDEQFF TGTGCCATCAGTGAAACAGGGGATGAGCAGTTCTTC - TRBD1 TRBJ2-1 TRBV10-3
CASSPGGQGNEKLFF TGCGCCAGCAGCCCTGGGGGACAGGGAAATGAAAAACTGTTTTTT - TRBD1 TRBJ1-4 TRBV4-1
CASSPGELAGSQETQYF TGTGCCAGCAGCCCGGGGGAACTAGCGGGATCACAAGAGACCCAGTACTTC - TRBD2 TRBJ2-5 TRBV9
CASSQAATRTDTQYF TGTGCCAGCAGCCAAGCAGCGACCCGCACAGATACGCAGTATTTT - - TRBJ2-3 TRBV3-1
CASSKRGQGDYEQFF TGTGCCAGCAGCAAAAGGGGACAGGGGGACTATGAGCAGTTCTTC once TRBD1 TRBJ2-1 TRBV3-1
CASSIAFGGPQHF TGTGCCAGTAGTATAGCCTTCGGGGGGCCCCAGCATTTT - - TRBJ1-5 TRBV19
CSAWTSGGYNEQFF TGCAGTGCTTGGACTAGCGGGGGTTACAATGAGCAGTTCTTC once TRBD2 TRBJ2-1 TRBV20-1
CASSSGTSGRGKQFF TGTGCCAGCAGCTCGGGGACTAGCGGGAGAGGGAAGCAGTTCTTC - TRBD2 TRBJ2-1 TRBV5-4
CSVRSPFSGNTIYF TGCAGCGTTCGATCGCCATTTTCTGGAAACACCATATATTTT once - TRBJ1-3 TRBV29-1
CATQGASGNTIYF TGTGCCACACAGGGGGCGTCTGGAAACACCATATATTTT once TRBD1 TRBJ1-3 TRBV30
CASSLGQIFYNEQFF TGTGCCAGCAGCTTGGGGCAGATATTCTACAATGAGCAGTTCTTC - - TRBJ2-1 TRBV5-6
CSASSGDPYEQYF TGCAGTGCTAGCTCAGGGGACCCCTACGAGCAGTACTTC - - TRBJ2-7 TRBV20-1
CASSRGTSGTYEQYF TGTGCCAGCTCAAGAGGGACTAGCGGGACATACGAGCAGTACTTC - TRBD2 TRBJ2-7 TRBV18
CASSQGLADPQYF TGTGCCAGCAGCCAGGGACTAGCGGATCCGCAGTACTTC - TRBD2 TRBJ2-7 TRBV14
CASSQGYLSWAQETQYF TGCGCCAGCAGCCAAGGCTACCTCTCTTGGGCCCAAGAGACCCAGTACTTC - - TRBJ2-5 TRBV4-1